This T cell receptor (beta chain) appears in the sequencing data of a study of T cells in localized non-small cell lung cancer. The protocol was immunoSEQ multiplex PCR, while the TCRdb copy is restricted to in-frame clones and leaves out a portion. The repertoire includes about 17,000 clones, 83% of them detected once, and roughly a third sits in the top ten. This CDR3 has 13 amino acids. Trimming pared 4 bases from V and 6 bases from J, leaving 13 bases between. The V gene's germline CDR1 is SGHTS and CDR2 YDEGEE. On this clone: Its target is not known.

Study-wide results and caveats: A denser population of T cells in blood accompanied longer overall survival. Of the tissues analyzed, uninvolved adjacent lung showed maximal T cell clonality, greater than tumor. The appearance of a median approximately 57 of the top 100 tumor clones was seen in adjacent lung. One tumor region alone was sequenced, and heterogeneity therefore remains possible.

This sequence was found in a male donor older than 55 with stage III lung adenocarcinoma. V gene TRBV5-8 combines with J gene TRBJ1-2; D may be TRBD1 (6 bases). Specimen: peripheral blood, collected before any cancer treatment. DNA for the CDR3: TGTGCCAGCAGCCGGGGGGGCTCGGATGGCTACACCTTC. Encoded protein: CASSRGGSDGYTF.